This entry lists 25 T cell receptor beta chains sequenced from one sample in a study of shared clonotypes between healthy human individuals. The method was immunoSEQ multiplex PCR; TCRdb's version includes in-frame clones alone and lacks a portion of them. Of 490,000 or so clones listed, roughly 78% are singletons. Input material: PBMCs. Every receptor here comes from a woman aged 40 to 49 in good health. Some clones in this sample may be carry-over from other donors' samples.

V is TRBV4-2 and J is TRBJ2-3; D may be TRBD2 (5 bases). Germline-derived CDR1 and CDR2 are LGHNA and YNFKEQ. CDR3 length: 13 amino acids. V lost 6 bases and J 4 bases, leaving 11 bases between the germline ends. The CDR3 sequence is CASRLTGSDTQYF. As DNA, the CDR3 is TGTGCCAGCAGGTTAACGGGATCAGATACGCAGTATTTT.

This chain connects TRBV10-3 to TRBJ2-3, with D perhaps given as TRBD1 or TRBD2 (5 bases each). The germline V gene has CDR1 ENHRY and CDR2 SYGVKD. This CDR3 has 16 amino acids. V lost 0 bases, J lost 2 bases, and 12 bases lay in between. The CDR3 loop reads CAISESMGENTDTQYF. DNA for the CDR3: TGTGCCATCAGTGAGTCGATGGGGGAGAACACAGATACGCAGTATTTT.

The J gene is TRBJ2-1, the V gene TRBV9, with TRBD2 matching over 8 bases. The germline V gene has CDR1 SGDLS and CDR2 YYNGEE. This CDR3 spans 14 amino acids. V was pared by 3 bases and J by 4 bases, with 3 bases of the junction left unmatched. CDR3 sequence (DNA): TGTGCCAGCAGCGAGGGCGGGGGGTACAATGAGCAGTTCTTC. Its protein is CASSEGGGYNEQFF.

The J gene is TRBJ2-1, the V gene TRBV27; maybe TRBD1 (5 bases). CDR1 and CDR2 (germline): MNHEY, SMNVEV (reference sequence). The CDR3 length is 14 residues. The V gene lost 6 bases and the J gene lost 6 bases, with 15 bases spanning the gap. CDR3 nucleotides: TGTGCCAGCAGCCCCAGACAGTTATTCAATGAGCAGTTCTTC. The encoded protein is CASSPRQLFNEQFF.

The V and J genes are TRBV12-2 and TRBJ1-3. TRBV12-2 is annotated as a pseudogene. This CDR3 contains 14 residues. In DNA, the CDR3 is TGTGCAAGTCGCTTTACCCCTCCATTGGACACCATATATTTT. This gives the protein CASRFTPPLDTIYF.

CDR3 loop: CASSLAVGASTDTQYF. The CDR3 coding sequence is TGCGCCAGCAGCTTGGCCGTGGGGGCTAGCACAGATACGCAGTATTTT. This rearrangement joins TRBV5-1 to TRBJ2-3; a weak D match, TRBD1 (6 bases). Deletions cut 0 bases from V and 0 bases from J, with 11 bases between. The CDR3 has 16 residues. CDR1 and CDR2 from the germline V gene are SGHRS and YFSETQ.

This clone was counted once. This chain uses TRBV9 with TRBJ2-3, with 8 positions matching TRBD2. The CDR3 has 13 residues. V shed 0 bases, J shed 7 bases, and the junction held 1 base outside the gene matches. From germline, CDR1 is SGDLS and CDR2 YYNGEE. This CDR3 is CASSVAGGNTQYF. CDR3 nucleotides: TGTGCCAGCAGCGTAGCGGGGGGGAATACGCAGTATTTT. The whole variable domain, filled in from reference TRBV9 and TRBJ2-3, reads DSGVTQTPKHLITATGQRVTLRCSPRSGDLSVYWYQQSLDQGLQFLIQYYNGEERAKGNILERFSAQQFPDLHSELNLSSLELGDSALYFCASSVAGGNTQYFGPGTRLTVL.

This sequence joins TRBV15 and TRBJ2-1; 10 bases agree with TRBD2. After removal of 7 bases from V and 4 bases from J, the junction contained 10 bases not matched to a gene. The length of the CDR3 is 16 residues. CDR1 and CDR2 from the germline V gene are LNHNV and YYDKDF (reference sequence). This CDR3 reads CATTRGLAGGYNEQFF. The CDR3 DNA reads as TGTGCCACCACGCGGGGTTTAGCGGGAGGATACAATGAGCAGTTCTTC. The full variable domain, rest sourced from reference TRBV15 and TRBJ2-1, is DAMVIQNPRYQVTQFGKPVTLSCSQTLNHNVMYWYQQKSSQAPKLLFHYYDKDFNNEADTPDNFQSRRPNTSFCFLDIRSPGLGDTAMYLCATTRGLAGGYNEQFFGPGTRLTVL.

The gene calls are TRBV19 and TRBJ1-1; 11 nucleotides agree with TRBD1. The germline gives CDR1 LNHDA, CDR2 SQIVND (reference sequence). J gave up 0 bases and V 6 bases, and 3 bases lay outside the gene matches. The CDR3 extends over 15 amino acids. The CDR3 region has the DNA TGTGCCAGTAGCTTGGGACAGGGGGTGAACACTGAAGCTTTCTTT. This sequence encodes CASSLGQGVNTEAFF.

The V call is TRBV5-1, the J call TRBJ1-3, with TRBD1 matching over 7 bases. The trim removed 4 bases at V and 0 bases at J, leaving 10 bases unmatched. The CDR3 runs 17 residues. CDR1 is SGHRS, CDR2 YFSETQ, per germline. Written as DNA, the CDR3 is TGCGCCAGCAGCCCGGCGGGACAGTTCTACTCTGGAAACACCATATATTTT. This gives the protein CASSPAGQFYSGNTIYF.

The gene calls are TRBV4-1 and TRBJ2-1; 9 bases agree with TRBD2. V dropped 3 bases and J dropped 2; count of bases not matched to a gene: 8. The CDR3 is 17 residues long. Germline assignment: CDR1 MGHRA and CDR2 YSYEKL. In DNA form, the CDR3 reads TGCGCCAGCAGCCAGAGCCAAGCGGGAGGTCCCTACAATGAGCAGTTCTTC. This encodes CASSQSQAGGPYNEQFF.

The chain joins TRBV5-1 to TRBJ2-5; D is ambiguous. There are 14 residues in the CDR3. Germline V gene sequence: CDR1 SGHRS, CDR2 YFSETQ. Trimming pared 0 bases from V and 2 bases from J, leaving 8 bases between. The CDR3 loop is CASSLAPIQETQYF. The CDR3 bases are TGCGCCAGCAGCTTGGCGCCGATTCAAGAGACCCAGTACTTC.

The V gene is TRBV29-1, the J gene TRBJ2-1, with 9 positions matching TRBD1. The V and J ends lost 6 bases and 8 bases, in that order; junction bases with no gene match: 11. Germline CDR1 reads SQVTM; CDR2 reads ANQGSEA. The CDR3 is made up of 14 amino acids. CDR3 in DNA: TGCAGCGTCGAATTGACAGGGGGGGTAGATGAGCAGTTCTTC. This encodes CSVELTGGVDEQFF.

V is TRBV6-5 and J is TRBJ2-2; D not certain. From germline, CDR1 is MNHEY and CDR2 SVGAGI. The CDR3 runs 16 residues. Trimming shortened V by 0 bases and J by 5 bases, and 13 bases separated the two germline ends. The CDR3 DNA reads TGTGCCAGCAGTTACTCAGGGCCACCTCCAACCGGGGAGCTGTTTTTT. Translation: CASSYSGPPPTGELFF.

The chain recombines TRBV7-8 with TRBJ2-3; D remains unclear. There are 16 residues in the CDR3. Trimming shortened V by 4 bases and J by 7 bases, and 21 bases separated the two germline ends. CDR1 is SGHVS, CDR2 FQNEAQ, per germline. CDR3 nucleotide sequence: TGTGCCAGCAGCTCCCGGCGACTCCTCCCCACGCATACGCAGTATTTT. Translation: CASSSRRLLPTHTQYF.

CDR3 protein: CASSPGLAGSTDTQYF. The CDR3 DNA reads TGTGCCAGCAGCCCTGGACTAGCGGGGTCCACAGATACGCAGTATTTT. The chain employs TRBV7-9 and TRBJ2-3; 12 bases agree with TRBD2. Germline CDR1 SEHNR, CDR2 FQNEAQ (reference sequence). V dropped 5 bases and J dropped 2; count of bases not matched to a gene: 5. The CDR3 contains 16 residues.

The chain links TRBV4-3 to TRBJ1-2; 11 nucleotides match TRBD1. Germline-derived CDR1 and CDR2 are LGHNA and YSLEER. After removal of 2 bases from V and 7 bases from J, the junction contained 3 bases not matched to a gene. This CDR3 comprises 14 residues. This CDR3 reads CASSQRTGGPGYTF. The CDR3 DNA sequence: TGCGCCAGCAGCCAACGGACAGGGGGCCCTGGCTACACCTTC.

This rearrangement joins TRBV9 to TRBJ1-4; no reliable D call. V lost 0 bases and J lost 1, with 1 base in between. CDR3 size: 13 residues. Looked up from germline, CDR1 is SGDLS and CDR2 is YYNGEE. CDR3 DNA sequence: TGTGCCAGCAGCGTAGAAACTAATGAAAAACTGTTTTTT. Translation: CASSVETNEKLFF.

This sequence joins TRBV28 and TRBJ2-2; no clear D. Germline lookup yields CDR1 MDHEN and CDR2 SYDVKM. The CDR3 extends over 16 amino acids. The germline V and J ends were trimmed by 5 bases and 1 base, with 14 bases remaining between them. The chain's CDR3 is CASSLGKGRNTGELFF. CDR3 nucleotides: TGTGCCAGCAGTCTCGGAAAAGGAAGGAACACCGGGGAGCTGTTTTTT.

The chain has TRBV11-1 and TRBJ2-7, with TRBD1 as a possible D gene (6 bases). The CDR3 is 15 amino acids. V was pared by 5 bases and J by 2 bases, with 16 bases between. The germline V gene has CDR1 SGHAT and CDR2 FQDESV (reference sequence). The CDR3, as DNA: TGTGCCAGCAGCCTCTCGACAGGTATGACCTACGAGCAGTACTTC. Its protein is CASSLSTGMTYEQYF.

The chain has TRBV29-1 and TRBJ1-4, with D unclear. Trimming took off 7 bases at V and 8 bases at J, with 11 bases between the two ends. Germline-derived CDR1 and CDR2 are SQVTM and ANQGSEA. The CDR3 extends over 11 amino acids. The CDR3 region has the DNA TGCAGCGCCTCTGTGGGGGAAAAACTGTTTTTT. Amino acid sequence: CSASVGEKLFF. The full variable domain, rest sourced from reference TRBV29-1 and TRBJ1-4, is SAVISQKPSRDICQRGTSLTIQCQVDSQVTMMFWYRQQPGQSLTLIATANQGSEATYESGFVIDKFPISRPNLTFSTLTVSNMSPEDSSIYLCSASVGEKLFFGSGTQLSVL.

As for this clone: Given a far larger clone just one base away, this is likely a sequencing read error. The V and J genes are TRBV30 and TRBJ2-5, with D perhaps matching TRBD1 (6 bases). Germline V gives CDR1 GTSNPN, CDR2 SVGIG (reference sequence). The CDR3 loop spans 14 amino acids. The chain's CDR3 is CAWSRQVRQEAQYF. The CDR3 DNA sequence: TGTGCCTGGAGCCGACAGGTTCGACAAGAGGCCCAGTACTTC.

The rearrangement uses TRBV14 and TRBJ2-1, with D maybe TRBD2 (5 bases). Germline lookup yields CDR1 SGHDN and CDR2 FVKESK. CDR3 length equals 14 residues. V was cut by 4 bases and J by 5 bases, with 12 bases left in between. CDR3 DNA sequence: TGTGCCAGCAGCCTCCTAGGGCGGGACAATGAGCAGTTCTTC. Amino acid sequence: CASSLLGRDNEQFF.

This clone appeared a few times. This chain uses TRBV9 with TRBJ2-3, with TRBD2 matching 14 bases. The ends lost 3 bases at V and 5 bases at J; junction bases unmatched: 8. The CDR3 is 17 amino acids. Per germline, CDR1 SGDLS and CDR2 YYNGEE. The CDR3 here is CASSEWGLAGEGDTQYF. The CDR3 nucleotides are TGTGCCAGCAGCGAGTGGGGACTAGCGGGAGAGGGAGATACGCAGTATTTT.

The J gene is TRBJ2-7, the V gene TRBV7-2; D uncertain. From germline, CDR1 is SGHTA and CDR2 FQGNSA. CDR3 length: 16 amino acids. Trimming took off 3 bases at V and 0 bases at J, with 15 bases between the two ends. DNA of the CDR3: TGTGCCAGCAGCTTGACTCGAAACACCCTCTCCTACGAGCAGTACTTC. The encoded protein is CASSLTRNTLSYEQYF.